Listed here are 18 T cell receptor beta chains from one sample, sequenced in a study of blood T cell repertoires in COVID-19. Method: immunoSEQ multiplex PCR; TCRdb's copy keeps in-frame clones and lacks some. This table holds about 220,000 clones, about 88% found once. The sample consisted of peripheral blood. The receptors stem from a man between 50 and 59 years old who had recovered from COVID-19.

The gene calls are TRBV7-6 and TRBJ1-5, with a tentative D call TRBD1 (6 bases). This CDR3 contains 13 residues. Germline CDR1 and CDR2: SGHVS and FNYEAQ. V was clipped by 8 bases and J by 7 bases, with 15 bases between them. DNA of the CDR3: TGTGCCAGCGGGTGGGGGCCGGGACAGCCCCAGCATTTT. This encodes CASGWGPGQPQHF.

This clone was recorded a few times. The chain couples TRBV2 to TRBJ2-5, with 8 positions matching TRBD2. This CDR3 is built from 15 residues. J gave up 5 bases and V 3 bases, and 8 bases lay outside the gene matches. The germline gives CDR1 SNHLY, CDR2 FYNNEI. This CDR3 is CASSDEGLGDETQYF. The CDR3 DNA reads as TGTGCCAGCAGTGACGAGGGACTAGGCGATGAGACCCAGTACTTC.

The chain employs TRBV28 and TRBJ2-3; 8 bases are a match to TRBD2. This CDR3 spans 16 amino acids. The germline gives CDR1 MDHEN, CDR2 SYDVKM. The ends lost 0 bases at V and 2 bases at J; junction bases unmatched: 4. CDR3 loop: CASSLWRAGDTDTQYF. The CDR3, as DNA: TGTGCCAGCAGTTTATGGCGAGCGGGAGACACAGATACGCAGTATTTT.

V and J are TRBV30 and TRBJ1-1; no definite D call. The CDR3 consists of 13 residues. CDR1 and CDR2 (germline): GTSNPN, SVGIG (reference sequence). V was cut by 7 bases and J by 5 bases, with 17 bases left in between. This CDR3 reads CASSLPGRTEAFF. In DNA, the CDR3 is TGTGCCTCCTCACTCCCGGGGAGAACTGAAGCTTTCTTT.

The chain couples TRBV7-9 to TRBJ1-4; D remains unclear. The CDR3 extends over 13 amino acids. Germline CDR1 SEHNR, CDR2 FQNEAQ (reference sequence). V was shortened by 1 base and J by 3 bases, with 3 bases between the two germline ends. The CDR3 protein is CASSLVANEKLFF. The CDR3 nucleotides are TGTGCCAGCAGCTTAGTAGCTAATGAAAAACTGTTTTTT. The full variable domain, completed using reference TRBV7-9 and TRBJ1-4, is DTGVSQNPRHKITKRGQNVTFRCDPISEHNRLYWYRQTLGQGPEFLTYFQNEAQLEKSRLLSDRFSAERPKGSFSTLEIQRTEQGDSAMYLCASSLVANEKLFFGSGTQLSVL.

The J gene is TRBJ2-7, the V gene TRBV28, with D uncertain. Germline V gives CDR1 MDHEN, CDR2 SYDVKM. The CDR3 loop spans 13 amino acids. The V and J ends lost 6 bases and 2 bases respectively, with 11 bases between them. CDR3: CASRSGQTYEQYF. The CDR3 coding sequence is TGTGCCAGCAGATCTGGCCAAACCTACGAGCAGTACTTC.

J is TRBJ2-3 and V is TRBV7-9, with TRBD2 matching over 12 bases. J was trimmed by 0 bases and V by 1 base; bases with no gene match: 2. Germline loops: CDR1 SEHNR, CDR2 FQNEAQ (reference sequence). The CDR3 consists of 17 residues. The CDR3 bases are TGTGCCAGCAGCTTAGGGGGGACTAGCGGGAGCACAGATACGCAGTATTTT. Protein sequence: CASSLGGTSGSTDTQYF.

This chain links TRBV24-1 with TRBJ2-1, with a weak D call TRBD1 (6 bases). V was shortened by 2 bases and J by 4 bases, with 14 bases between the two germline ends. The CDR3 sequence is 16 residues long. CDR1 and CDR2 (germline): KGHDR, SFDVKD. CDR3 sequence: CATSDSLDSIYNEQFF. The CDR3 coding sequence is TGTGCCACCAGTGATTCCCTGGACAGTATATACAATGAGCAGTTCTTC.

The chain uses TRBV30 and TRBJ1-4; TRBD1 aligns across 7 bases. Germline CDR1 is GTSNPN and CDR2 is SVGIG (reference sequence). Trimming cost V 8 bases and J 6 bases; bases outside gene matches: 15. This CDR3 has 15 residues. CDR3 in DNA: TGTGCCCGTCAACCAAAGGGGGCTGGGGATGAAAAACTGTTTTTT. This sequence encodes CARQPKGAGDEKLFF.

This clone was detected a few times. The chain couples TRBV7-8 to TRBJ1-5; D unclear. The V gene lost 5 bases and the J gene lost 11 bases, with 13 bases spanning the gap. There are 12 residues in the CDR3. Germline loops: CDR1 SGHVS, CDR2 FQNEAQ. This chain's CDR3 is CASSIGGRAQHF. The CDR3 DNA reads TGTGCCAGCAGCATCGGCGGTCGGGCCCAGCATTTT.

The chain couples TRBV20-1 to TRBJ1-5; 9 nucleotides match TRBD1. Germline V gene data show CDR1 as DFQATT and CDR2 as SNEGSKA (reference sequence). The trim removed 3 bases at V and 6 bases at J, leaving 6 bases unmatched. The CDR3 is made up of 14 amino acids. CDR3 nucleotide sequence: TGCAGTGCTAGTCGACAGGGGGGGCGTCAGCCCCAGCATTTT. Amino acid sequence: CSASRQGGRQPQHF.

The chain combines TRBV15 with TRBJ1-4, with 7 nucleotides matching TRBD1. Germline V gene data show CDR1 as LNHNV and CDR2 as YYDKDF (reference sequence). The CDR3 is 13 residues long. Trimming took 5 bases from V and 6 from J; bases not matched to a gene: 3. This CDR3 is CATSGGTDEKLFF. The CDR3 DNA is TGTGCCACCAGCGGAGGGACAGATGAAAAACTGTTTTTT.

The chain's CDR3 is CASSPPPGYEQFF. The CDR3 DNA reads TGTGCCAGCAGTCCGCCCCCCGGGTATGAGCAGTTCTTC. The rearrangement uses TRBV2 and TRBJ2-1; D not resolved. Between the trimmed V and J ends, which lost 5 bases and 8 bases, there was a span of 13 bases. CDR3 length: 13 amino acids. CDR1 and CDR2 from the germline V gene are SNHLY and FYNNEI.

The rearrangement links TRBV10-3 to TRBJ1-2, with 9 bases identical to TRBD1. V lost 9 bases, J lost 3 bases, and 8 bases stayed unmatched. The CDR3 totals 14 residues. Germline V gives CDR1 ENHRY, CDR2 SYGVKD. This CDR3 reads CAITGGQGHYGYTF. The CDR3 DNA is TGTGCCATTACCGGAGGACAGGGGCACTATGGCTACACCTTC.

The chain joins TRBV18 to TRBJ2-1; D is unresolved. The CDR3 runs to 13 residues. CDR1 is KGHSH, CDR2 LQKENI, per germline. Trimming removed 3 bases at V and 6 bases at J, with 9 bases between. DNA for the CDR3: TGTGCCAGCTCACCCCCAAGCACCAATGAGCAGTTCTTC. Translating gives CASSPPSTNEQFF. The full variable domain, its missing parts supplied by reference TRBV18 and TRBJ2-1, is NAGVMQNPRHLVRRRGQEARLRCSPMKGHSHVYWYRQLPEEGLKFMVYLQKENIIDESGMPKERFSAEFPKEGPSILRIQQVVRGDSAAYFCASSPPSTNEQFFGPGTRLTVL.

The rearrangement joins TRBV24-1 to TRBJ2-7, with D possibly TRBD2 on 6 matching bases. The CDR3 runs 14 residues. Between the trimmed V and J ends, which lost 2 bases and 4 bases, there was a span of 11 bases. Germline values: CDR1 KGHDR, CDR2 SFDVKD. The CDR3 coding sequence is TGTGCCACCAGTGATTCCGGGACTCGTTACGAGCAGTACTTC. Translating it yields CATSDSGTRYEQYF.

The rearrangement links TRBV14 to TRBJ2-7; weak D call: TRBD1 (6 bases). CDR3 size: 15 residues. Germline V gene lookup returns CDR1 SGHDN and CDR2 FVKESK. Trimming took off 6 bases at V and 2 bases at J, with 17 bases between the two ends. CDR3 loop: CASSLQGRHPYEQYF. The DNA of the CDR3 is TGTGCCAGCAGTCTACAGGGACGCCATCCCTACGAGCAGTACTTC.

The rearrangement links TRBV6-5 to TRBJ2-7, with 11 bases matching TRBD1. Germline CDR1 MNHEY, CDR2 SVGAGI. The CDR3 runs 15 residues. V shed 7 bases and J 5 bases; nucleotides not matched to a gene: 10. CDR3: CASILPGQGVHEQYF. The DNA of the CDR3 is TGTGCCAGCATCCTTCCGGGACAGGGGGTCCACGAGCAGTACTTC.